The next 7 T cell receptor beta chains were all read from a single sample in a study of radiotherapy plus CTLA-4 blockade in lung cancer. TCRdb's table, derived via immunoSEQ multiplex PCR, lists solely in-frame clones and lacks some. The sample shows fewer than 85,000 clones, 85% to 90% of them seen only once. The specimen was peripheral blood, collected from a patient treated with radiotherapy plus ipilimumab. The receptor set was obtained from a human donor with non-small cell lung cancer who had stable disease on radiotherapy plus ipilimumab.

The V call is TRBV5-6, the J call TRBJ2-3; TRBD2 is a possible D gene (6 bases). Trimming removed 7 bases at V and 1 base at J, with 10 bases between. Per the germline V gene, CDR1 is SGHDT and CDR2 is YYEEEE. The CDR3 loop spans 13 amino acids. The CDR3, as DNA: TGTGCCAGCGGCGGGGTGGGCACAGATACGCAGTATTTT. Amino acids: CASGGVGTDTQYF.

V is TRBV5-3 and J is TRBJ1-4, with 7 bases fitting TRBD1. TRBV5-3 is an ORF, with its function uncertain. V shed 0 bases and J 4 bases; nucleotides not matched to a gene: 9. The CDR3 length is 17 residues. Written as DNA, the CDR3 is TGTGCCAGAAGCTTGGCCCCCAAGGGACAGAATAATGAAAAACTGTTTTTT. Amino acid sequence: CARSLAPKGQNNEKLFF.

The rearrangement joins TRBV18 to TRBJ1-1, with a tentative D call TRBD1 (6 bases). Trimming removed 0 bases at V and 8 bases at J, with 16 bases between. CDR1 KGHSH and CDR2 LQKENI come from the germline V gene. The CDR3 runs 15 residues. The chain's CDR3 is CASSPPGWVDREAFF. The DNA of the CDR3 is TGTGCCAGCTCACCACCGGGGTGGGTAGACAGGGAAGCTTTCTTT.

The chain recombines TRBV28 with TRBJ1-1; no reliable D call. Germline-derived CDR1 and CDR2 are MDHEN and SYDVKM. The length of the CDR3 is 12 residues. With 5 bases removed from V and 10 bases from J, the gap between germline ends came to 14 bases. The DNA for the CDR3 is TGTGCCAGCAGTCCACGATTGGAGGGAGCTTTCTTT. It codes for CASSPRLEGAFF.

V and J are TRBV5-8 and TRBJ2-1; TRBD1 might be the D (5 bases). Trimming took off 4 bases at V and 0 bases at J, with 11 bases between the two ends. The germline gives CDR1 SGHTS, CDR2 YDEGEE. This CDR3 region has 15 residues. DNA for the CDR3: TGTGCCAGCAGCCCAGGGTTAAGCTCCTACAATGAGCAGTTCTTC. This encodes CASSPGLSSYNEQFF.

The chain employs TRBV6-4 and TRBJ2-7, with unresolved D. Germline V gives CDR1 MRHNA, CDR2 SNTAGT. Trimming cost V 10 bases and J 0 bases, with 16 bases left between them. The CDR3 has 14 amino acids. The CDR3 spells CANQIRPRSYEQYF. CDR3 DNA: TGTGCCAACCAAATTAGACCGCGCTCCTACGAGCAGTACTTC.

The chain recombines TRBV6-1 with TRBJ2-5; D may correspond to TRBD1 or TRBD2 (7 bases each). Germline assignment: CDR1 MNHNS and CDR2 SASEGT. The V end was cut by 2 bases, the J end by 5 bases, with 18 bases between. This CDR3 contains 16 residues. This CDR3 reads CASSEQAGGVRETQYF. The CDR3 coding sequence is TGTGCCAGCAGTGAACAGGCAGGGGGGGTTCGGGAGACCCAGTACTTC.